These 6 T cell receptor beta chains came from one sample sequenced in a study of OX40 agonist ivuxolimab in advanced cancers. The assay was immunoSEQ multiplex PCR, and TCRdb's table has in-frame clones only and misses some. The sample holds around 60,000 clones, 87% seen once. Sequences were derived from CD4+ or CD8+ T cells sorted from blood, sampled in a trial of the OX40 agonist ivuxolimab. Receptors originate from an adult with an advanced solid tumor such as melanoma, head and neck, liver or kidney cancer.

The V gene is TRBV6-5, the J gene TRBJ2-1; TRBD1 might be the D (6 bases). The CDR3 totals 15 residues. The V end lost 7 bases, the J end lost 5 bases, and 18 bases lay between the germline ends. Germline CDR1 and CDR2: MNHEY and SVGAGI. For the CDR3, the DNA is TGTGCCAGCAAGACTACAGGGTTAGGTGACAATGAGCAGTTCTTC. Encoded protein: CASKTTGLGDNEQFF.

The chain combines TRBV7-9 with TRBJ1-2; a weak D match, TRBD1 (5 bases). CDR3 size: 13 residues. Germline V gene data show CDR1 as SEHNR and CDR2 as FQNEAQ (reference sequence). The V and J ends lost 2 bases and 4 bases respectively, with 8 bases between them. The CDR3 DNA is TGTGCCAGCAGCTTACAGGGAAGCTATGGCTACACCTTC. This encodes CASSLQGSYGYTF.

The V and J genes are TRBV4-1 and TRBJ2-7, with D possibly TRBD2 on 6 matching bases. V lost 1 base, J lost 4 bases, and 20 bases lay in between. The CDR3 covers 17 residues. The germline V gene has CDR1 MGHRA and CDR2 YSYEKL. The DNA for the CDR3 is TGCGCCAGCAGCCAAGGACCGACGGAGGGCAACAATTACGAGCAGTACTTC. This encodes CASSQGPTEGNNYEQYF.

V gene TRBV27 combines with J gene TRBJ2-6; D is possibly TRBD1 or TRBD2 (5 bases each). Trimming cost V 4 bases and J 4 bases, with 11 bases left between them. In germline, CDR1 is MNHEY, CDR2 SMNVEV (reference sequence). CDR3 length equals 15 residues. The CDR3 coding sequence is TGTGCCAGCAGTTCACCGGGGCTAGGGGCCAACGTCCTGACTTTC. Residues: CASSSPGLGANVLTF.

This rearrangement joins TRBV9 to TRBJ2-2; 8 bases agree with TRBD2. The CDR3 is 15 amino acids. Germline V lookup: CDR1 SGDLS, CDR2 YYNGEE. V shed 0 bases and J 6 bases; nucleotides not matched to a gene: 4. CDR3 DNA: TGTGCCAGCAGCGTAGCTAGCGGGTACGCCGGGGAGCTGTTTTTT. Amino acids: CASSVASGYAGELFF.

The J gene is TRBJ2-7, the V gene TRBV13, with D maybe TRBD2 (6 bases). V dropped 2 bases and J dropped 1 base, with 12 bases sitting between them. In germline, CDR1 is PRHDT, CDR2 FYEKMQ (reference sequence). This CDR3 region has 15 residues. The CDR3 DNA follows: TGTGCCAGCAGCTTATACGGGGGTAGGTCCTACGAGCAGTACTTC. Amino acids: CASSLYGGRSYEQYF.